The 19 T cell receptor beta chains in this list originate from one sample, sequenced in a study of graft-versus-host responses after intestinal transplantation. The data were produced by immunoSEQ multiplex PCR, yet TCRdb's version contains in-frame clones alone and is incomplete. This sample has roughly 90,000 clones; around nine tenths occur once, and the top ten carry under 6.5%. Their antigens are not known. Sequenced material: unstimulated CD8+ T cells sorted from spleen or lymph node cells, taken before intestinal transplant. These receptors were taken from a human donor who received an intestinal transplant.

J is TRBJ1-2 and V is TRBV5-1, with 7 nucleotides matching TRBD1. The V segment lost 3 bases and the J segment 2 bases; nucleotides outside the gene matches: 7. Germline V CDR1 and CDR2: SGHRS, YFSETQ. The CDR3 is made up of 15 amino acids. CDR3 protein: CASSYQGESNYGYTF. The CDR3 DNA reads as TGCGCCAGCAGCTATCAGGGGGAATCCAACTATGGCTACACCTTC.

V usage is TRBV7-6 and J usage is TRBJ2-1, with 9 bases lining up with TRBD2. V trimming: 0 bases; J trimming: 1 base; junction bases outside the gene matches: 4. Germline CDR1 and CDR2: SGHVS and FNYEAQ. The CDR3 is made up of 17 amino acids. Written as DNA, the CDR3 is TGTGCCAGCAGCTTAGCACCTAGCGGGGATTCCTACAATGAGCAGTTCTTC. As protein: CASSLAPSGDSYNEQFF.

V gene TRBV7-9 combines with J gene TRBJ1-1, with D hard to call. The CDR3 has 15 amino acids. V lost 5 bases and J lost 1, with 14 bases in between. CDR1 and CDR2 (germline): SEHNR, FQNEAQ (reference sequence). The CDR3 bases are TGTGCCAGCAGCCTAGGTTGGGTGGGGAACACTGAAGCTTTCTTT. Its protein product is CASSLGWVGNTEAFF. Supplemented by reference TRBV7-9 and TRBJ1-1, the full variable domain reads DTGVSQNPRHKITKRGQNVTFRCDPISEHNRLYWYRQTLGQGPEFLTYFQNEAQLEKSRLLSDRFSAERPKGSFSTLEIQRTEQGDSAMYLCASSLGWVGNTEAFFGQGTRLTVV.

The chain carries TRBV27 and TRBJ2-1, with 7 bases lining up with TRBD2. V gave up 7 bases and J gave up 6 bases; unmatched junction bases: 6. CDR3 size: 13 residues. CDR1 is MNHEY and CDR2 is SMNVEV in the germline V gene (reference sequence). The CDR3 reads CASKGGLANEQFF. CDR3 DNA sequence: TGTGCCAGCAAGGGAGGGCTAGCCAATGAGCAGTTCTTC.

The chain carries TRBV5-1 and TRBJ2-6, with TRBD1 as a possible D gene (6 bases). The V gene's germline CDR1 is SGHRS and CDR2 YFSETQ. The CDR3 has 21 amino acids. V shed 4 bases and J shed 0 bases, with 26 bases lying between them. The CDR3 DNA reads as TGCGCCAGCAGCCCAGCCCAAAAAAAAACAGGGCCGGACTCTGGGGCCAACGTCCTGACTTTC. Residues: CASSPAQKKTGPDSGANVLTF.

This sequence joins TRBV7-9 and TRBJ2-1; 7 bases line up with TRBD2. V shed 5 bases and J 5 bases; nucleotides not matched to a gene: 12. CDR3 length equals 16 residues. Germline CDR1 SEHNR, CDR2 FQNEAQ (reference sequence). This chain's CDR3 is CASSVGFWEGDNEQFF. The CDR3 DNA reads as TGTGCCAGCAGCGTAGGGTTTTGGGAGGGAGACAATGAGCAGTTCTTC.

This sequence joins TRBV4-1 and TRBJ2-5; D is perhaps TRBD1 (6 bases). The assigned J gene may be wrong: the sequence end matches TRBJ2-7 better. Germline V gene data show CDR1 as MGHRA and CDR2 as YSYEKL. There are 20 residues in the CDR3. The CDR3 DNA sequence: TGCGCCAGCAGCCAAGATCCTGGTCAGGGGTGGACTCCGAGCTCCTACGAGCAGTACTTC. Translated, it gives CASSQDPGQGWTPSSYEQYF.

V usage is TRBV6-5 and J usage is TRBJ2-7; D is unresolved. In germline, CDR1 is MNHEY, CDR2 SVGAGI. Trimming stripped 0 bases from V and 1 base from J, with 10 bases between. CDR3 length: 15 residues. The CDR3 nucleotides read TGTGCCAGCAGTTACTCGGGTCATCAGTCCTACGAGCAGTACTTC. This sequence encodes CASSYSGHQSYEQYF.

The chain combines TRBV27 with TRBJ2-7; maybe TRBD1 (5 bases). Germline V CDR1 and CDR2: MNHEY, SMNVEV (reference sequence). V lost 3 bases, J lost 3 bases, and 9 bases lay in between. CDR3 size: 13 residues. This CDR3 is CASSLGRSYEQYF. The CDR3 nucleotides read TGTGCCAGCAGTTTGGGGCGGAGCTACGAGCAGTACTTC.

This CDR3 reads CASSSDSANTGELFF. DNA for the CDR3: TGTGCCAGCAGCTCGGACAGCGCGAACACCGGGGAGCTGTTTTTT. This chain links TRBV11-3 with TRBJ2-2, with TRBD1 as a possible D gene (6 bases). Per germline, CDR1 SGHNT and CDR2 YENEEA. The V end lost 4 bases, the J end lost 0 bases, and 9 bases lay between the germline ends. This CDR3 comprises 15 residues. The full variable domain, in which reference TRBV11-3 and TRBJ2-2 provide the parts outside the CDR3, is EAGVVQSPRYKIIEKKQPVAFWCNPISGHNTLYWYLQNLGQGPELLIRYENEEAVDDSQLPKDRFSAERLKGVDSTLKIQPAELGDSAVYLCASSSDSANTGELFFGEGSRLTVL.

V is TRBV6-4 and J is TRBJ2-2, with D maybe TRBD1 (6 bases). V was trimmed by 7 bases and J by 4 bases, leaving 19 bases between them. Looked up from germline, CDR1 is MRHNA and CDR2 is SNTAGT. The CDR3 length is 16 residues. The CDR3 here is CASNPDSPRATGELFF. CDR3 bases: TGTGCCAGCAACCCGGACAGTCCGAGAGCCACCGGGGAGCTGTTTTTT.

The chain joins TRBV15 to TRBJ2-3, with 7 positions matching TRBD1. The CDR3 contains 13 residues. CDR1 is LNHNV, CDR2 YYDKDF, per germline (reference sequence). Trimming took 4 bases from V and 6 from J; bases not matched to a gene: 4. CDR3 in DNA: TGTGCCACCAGCACAACCAGGGGGGATACGCAGTATTTT. Its protein product is CATSTTRGDTQYF.

The chain recombines TRBV6-5 with TRBJ1-5, with D possibly matching TRBD1 (5 bases). Germline V gene sequence: CDR1 MNHEY, CDR2 SVGAGI. The CDR3 totals 14 residues. Trimming left V 9 bases short and J 0 bases short, with 12 bases between. The CDR3 reads CASLTEYSNQPQHF. The DNA of the CDR3 is TGTGCCAGTCTGACAGAATATAGCAATCAGCCCCAGCATTTT.

V gene TRBV9 combines with J gene TRBJ2-1; TRBD2 is a possible D gene (6 bases). CDR3 size: 14 residues. V lost 3 bases and J lost 4, with 11 bases in between. The V gene's germline CDR1 is SGDLS and CDR2 YYNGEE. CDR3 bases: TGTGCCAGCAGCGACGGGAGACCTTACAATGAGCAGTTCTTC. The encoded protein is CASSDGRPYNEQFF.

The V and J genes are TRBV30 and TRBJ2-6; TRBD2 aligns across 10 bases. V shed 0 bases and J 3 bases; nucleotides not matched to a gene: 11. The CDR3 is made up of 19 amino acids. CDR1 and CDR2 from the germline V gene are GTSNPN and SVGIG (reference sequence). The chain's CDR3 is CAWSVRWEREGLGANVLTF. The CDR3 nucleotides are TGTGCCTGGAGTGTACGATGGGAGCGGGAGGGCCTTGGGGCCAACGTCCTGACTTTC.

The V call is TRBV5-1, the J call TRBJ2-7, with 7 bases lining up with TRBD2. J was trimmed by 7 bases and V by 4 bases; bases with no gene match: 2. The V gene's germline CDR1 is SGHRS and CDR2 YFSETQ. CDR3 length: 11 residues. The CDR3 sequence is CASSGEGEQYF. Here the CDR3 DNA reads TGCGCCAGCAGCGGGGAGGGGGAGCAGTACTTC.

This chain links TRBV2 with TRBJ2-1; tentatively, D is TRBD2 (5 bases). CDR3 size: 16 residues. Per germline, CDR1 SNHLY and CDR2 FYNNEI. Between the trimmed V and J ends, which lost 6 bases and 0 bases, there was a span of 15 bases. CDR3 coding DNA: TGTGCCAGCAGGGGTCCCACTAGGAGCTCCTACAATGAGCAGTTCTTC. Amino acid sequence: CASRGPTRSSYNEQFF.

This clone was counted once. This rearrangement joins TRBV28 to TRBJ2-7, with D perhaps being TRBD1 or TRBD2 (6 bases each). This CDR3 region has 17 residues. Trimming removed 6 bases from V and 0 bases from J, with 21 bases in between. The germline V gene encodes CDR1 MDHEN and CDR2 SYDVKM. DNA for the CDR3: TGTGCCAGCAGCATATCGGGGGCGGGGTGGAGCTCCTACGAGCAGTACTTC. Residues: CASSISGAGWSSYEQYF.

V gene TRBV27 combines with J gene TRBJ1-2; TRBD1 matches at 10 bases. The germline CDR1 and CDR2 sequences are MNHEY and SMNVEV (reference sequence). The J segment lost 4 bases and the V segment lost 5 bases, leaving 16 bases of the junction unmatched. The CDR3 sequence is 18 residues long. The CDR3: CASSELWDRGIYGYGYTF. The CDR3 nucleotides are TGTGCCAGCAGTGAGTTGTGGGACAGGGGAATCTATGGCTATGGCTACACCTTC.